This T cell receptor beta chain was recovered during a study of blood T cell repertoires in COVID-19. Whole-study context: The United States, Italy and Spain supplied acute and convalescent COVID-19 samples. PBMCs, B-cell-depleted T cells, or T cells provided the cDNA or gDNA that made up the material.

As handled by the study authors: How many nucleated cells were present was estimated from reference gene primer amplification. Libraries were prepared by immunoSEQ multiplex PCR; TCRdb keeps only in-frame clonotypes and omits some of them. The V and J calls and clone size come from that table; D and trimming were worked out from the DNA. The top ten hold around 4% of the sample, which has some 300,000 clones, approximately 80% seen once. Trimming removed 4 bases from V and 4 bases from J, with 10 bases in between. CDR3 length: 13 amino acids. CDR1 is LGHDT and CDR2 is YNNKEL in the germline V gene (reference sequence).

Sequencing input: peripheral blood. The sequence derives from a woman aged 45 to 65 with active or convalescent COVID-19. The gene calls are TRBV3-1 (or the pseudogene TRBV3-2) and TRBJ2-5; perhaps TRBD2 as D (6 bases). CDR3 protein: CASSLRGTETQYF. The CDR3 region has the DNA TGTGCCAGCAGCCTACGCGGGACAGAGACCCAGTACTTC.